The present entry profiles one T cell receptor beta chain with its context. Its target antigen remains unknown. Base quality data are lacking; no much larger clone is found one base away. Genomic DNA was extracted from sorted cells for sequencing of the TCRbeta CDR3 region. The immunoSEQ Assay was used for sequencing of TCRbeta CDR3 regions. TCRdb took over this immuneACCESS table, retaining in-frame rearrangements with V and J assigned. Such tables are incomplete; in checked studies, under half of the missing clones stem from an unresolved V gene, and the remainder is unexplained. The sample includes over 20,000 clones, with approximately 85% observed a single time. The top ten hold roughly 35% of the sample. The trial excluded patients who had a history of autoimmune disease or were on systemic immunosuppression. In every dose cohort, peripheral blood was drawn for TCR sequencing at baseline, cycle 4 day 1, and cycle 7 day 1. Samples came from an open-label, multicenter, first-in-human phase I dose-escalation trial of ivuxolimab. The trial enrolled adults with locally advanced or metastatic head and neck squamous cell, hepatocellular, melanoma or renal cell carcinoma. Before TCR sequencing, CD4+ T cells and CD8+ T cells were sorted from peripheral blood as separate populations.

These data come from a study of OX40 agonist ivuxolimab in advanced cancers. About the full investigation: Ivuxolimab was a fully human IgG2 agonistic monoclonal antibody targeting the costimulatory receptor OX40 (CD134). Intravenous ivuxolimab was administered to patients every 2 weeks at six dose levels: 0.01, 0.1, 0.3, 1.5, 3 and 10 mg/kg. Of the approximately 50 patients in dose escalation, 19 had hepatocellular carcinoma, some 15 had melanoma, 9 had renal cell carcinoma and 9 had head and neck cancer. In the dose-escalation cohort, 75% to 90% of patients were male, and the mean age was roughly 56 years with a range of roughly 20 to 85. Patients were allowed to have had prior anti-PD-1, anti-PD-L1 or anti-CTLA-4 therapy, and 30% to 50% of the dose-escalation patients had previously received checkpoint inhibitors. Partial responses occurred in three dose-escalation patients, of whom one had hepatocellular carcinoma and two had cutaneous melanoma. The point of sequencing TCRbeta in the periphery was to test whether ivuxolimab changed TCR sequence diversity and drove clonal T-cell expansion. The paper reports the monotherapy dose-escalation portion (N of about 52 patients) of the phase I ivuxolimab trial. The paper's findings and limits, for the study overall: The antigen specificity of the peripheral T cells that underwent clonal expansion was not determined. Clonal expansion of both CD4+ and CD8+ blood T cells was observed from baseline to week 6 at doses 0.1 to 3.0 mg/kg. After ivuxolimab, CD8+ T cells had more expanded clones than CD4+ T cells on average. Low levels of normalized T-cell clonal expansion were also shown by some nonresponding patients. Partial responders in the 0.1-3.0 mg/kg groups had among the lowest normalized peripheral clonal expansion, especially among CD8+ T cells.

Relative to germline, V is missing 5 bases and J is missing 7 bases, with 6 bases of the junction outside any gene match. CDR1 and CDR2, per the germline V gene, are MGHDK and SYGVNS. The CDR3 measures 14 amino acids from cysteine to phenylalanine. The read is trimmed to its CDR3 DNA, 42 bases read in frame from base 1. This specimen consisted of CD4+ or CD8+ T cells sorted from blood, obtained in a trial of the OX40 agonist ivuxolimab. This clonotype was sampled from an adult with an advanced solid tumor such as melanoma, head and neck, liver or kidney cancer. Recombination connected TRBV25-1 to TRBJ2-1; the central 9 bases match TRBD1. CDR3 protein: CASSLGTGLNEQFF. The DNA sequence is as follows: TGTGCCAGCAGTCTTGGGACAGGGTTGAATGAGCAGTTCTTC.